The next 6 T cell receptor beta chains were all read from a single sample in a study of blood T cells in healthy people across ages. Using a J-beta primer mix together with a sample-barcoded 5' primer, a second PCR was run for roughly 6 to 12 cycles. TCRdb used MiXCR to reprocess the 5' RACE reads, holding one entry per CDR3 protein. The sample lists 600,000 to 900,000 distinct CDR3 sequences; about a quarter were seen once. In addition, the sample was reused for a study of T cells of mothers and their children.

The material sequenced was blood. These receptors all stem from a boy aged 10-17 years in good health.

This clonotype was detected once. The chain couples TRBV20-1 to TRBJ2-1; 7 bases fit TRBD2. The germline CDR1 and CDR2 sequences are DFQATT and SNEGSKA (reference sequence). V was clipped by 3 bases and J by 0 bases; unmatched bases: 5. This CDR3 contains 15 residues. The DNA of the CDR3 is TGCAGTGCTAGTGCGGGGGACCCCTCCTACAATGAGCAGTTCTTC. Residues: CSASAGDPSYNEQFF.

The chain couples TRBV12-3 or TRBV12-4 to TRBJ2-5, with D tentatively TRBD2 (5 bases). The CDR3 extends over 13 amino acids. V was shortened by 8 bases and J by 5 bases, with 15 bases between the two germline ends. The chain's CDR3 is CASRQPGGETQYF. CDR3 nucleotides: TGTGCCAGCCGTCAGCCGGGCGGGGAGACCCAGTACTTC.

The V and J genes are TRBV15 and TRBJ1-4, with unresolved D. Germline assignment: CDR1 LNHNV and CDR2 YYDKDF (reference sequence). This CDR3 region has 12 residues. V was pared by 3 bases and J by 11 bases, with 10 bases between. Here the CDR3 reads CATSRGSEKLFF. For the CDR3, the DNA is TGTGCCACCAGCAGGGGTTCGGAGAAACTGTTTTTT. The variable domain in full, with the rest retrieved from reference TRBV15 and TRBJ1-4, is DAMVIQNPRYQVTQFGKPVTLSCSQTLNHNVMYWYQQKSSQAPKLLFHYYDKDFNNEADTPDNFQSRRPNTSFCFLDIRSPGLGDTAMYLCATSRGSEKLFFGSGTQLSVL.

This clonotype was detected a few times. The V gene is TRBV6-1, the J gene TRBJ1-5; 7 bases align to TRBD1. The CDR3 has 18 amino acids. The germline gives CDR1 MNHNS, CDR2 SASEGT. The J segment lost 0 bases and the V segment lost 5 bases, leaving 13 bases of the junction unmatched. CDR3 in DNA: TGTGCCAGCAGTCTCCGGACAGGCCGGGCATATAGCAATCAGCCCCAGCATTTT. Translating gives CASSLRTGRAYSNQPQHF.

This clonotype was seen only a few times. The chain recombines TRBV3-1 with TRBJ2-2; tentatively, D is TRBD2 (6 bases). Germline-derived CDR1 and CDR2 are LGHDT and YNNKEL (reference sequence). The CDR3 sequence is 12 residues long. The V gene lost 6 bases and the J gene lost 6 bases, with 8 bases spanning the gap. The CDR3 region has the DNA TGTGCCAGCAGTCGGGAGTCCGGGGAGCTGTTTTTT. This encodes CASSRESGELFF.

This sequence joins TRBV20-1 and TRBJ2-1; 10 bases agree with TRBD2. Per the germline V gene, CDR1 is DFQATT and CDR2 is SNEGSKA (reference sequence). The V segment lost 6 bases and the J segment 0 bases; nucleotides outside the gene matches: 8. The CDR3 consists of 16 residues. CDR3 region: CSARTSGPSSYNEQFF. The CDR3 DNA reads TGCAGTGCCCGGACTAGCGGTCCTAGCTCCTACAATGAGCAGTTCTTC.